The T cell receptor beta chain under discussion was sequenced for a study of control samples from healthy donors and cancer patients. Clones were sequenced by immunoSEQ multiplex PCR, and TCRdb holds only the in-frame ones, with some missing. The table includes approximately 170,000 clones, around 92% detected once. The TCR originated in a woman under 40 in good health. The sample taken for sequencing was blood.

The CDR3 nucleotides are TGTGCCATCAGTGGACCCGGGACTAGAGGCTCCAATGAGCAGTTCTTC. This sequence encodes CAISGPGTRGSNEQFF. This chain connects TRBV10-3 to TRBJ2-1, with TRBD2 identical over 8 bases. J was trimmed by 6 bases and V by 4 bases; bases with no gene match: 11. From germline, CDR1 is ENHRY and CDR2 SYGVKD. The CDR3 is 16 amino acids.